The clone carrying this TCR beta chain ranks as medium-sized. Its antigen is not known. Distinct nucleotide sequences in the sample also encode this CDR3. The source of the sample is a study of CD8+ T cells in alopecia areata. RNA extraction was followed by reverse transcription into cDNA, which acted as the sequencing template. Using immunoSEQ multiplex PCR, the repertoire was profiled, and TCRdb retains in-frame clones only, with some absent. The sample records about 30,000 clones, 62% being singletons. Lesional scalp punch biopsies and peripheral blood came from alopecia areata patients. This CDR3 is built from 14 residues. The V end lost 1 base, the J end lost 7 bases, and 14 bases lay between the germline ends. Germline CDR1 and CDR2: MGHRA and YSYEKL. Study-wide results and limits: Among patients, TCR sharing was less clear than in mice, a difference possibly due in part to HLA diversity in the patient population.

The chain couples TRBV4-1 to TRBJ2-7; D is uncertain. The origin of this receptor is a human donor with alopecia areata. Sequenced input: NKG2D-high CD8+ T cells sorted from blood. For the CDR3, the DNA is TGCGCCAGCAGCCAAGGTCCCGGCGGTGATGAGCAGTACTTC. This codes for CASSQGPGGDEQYF.